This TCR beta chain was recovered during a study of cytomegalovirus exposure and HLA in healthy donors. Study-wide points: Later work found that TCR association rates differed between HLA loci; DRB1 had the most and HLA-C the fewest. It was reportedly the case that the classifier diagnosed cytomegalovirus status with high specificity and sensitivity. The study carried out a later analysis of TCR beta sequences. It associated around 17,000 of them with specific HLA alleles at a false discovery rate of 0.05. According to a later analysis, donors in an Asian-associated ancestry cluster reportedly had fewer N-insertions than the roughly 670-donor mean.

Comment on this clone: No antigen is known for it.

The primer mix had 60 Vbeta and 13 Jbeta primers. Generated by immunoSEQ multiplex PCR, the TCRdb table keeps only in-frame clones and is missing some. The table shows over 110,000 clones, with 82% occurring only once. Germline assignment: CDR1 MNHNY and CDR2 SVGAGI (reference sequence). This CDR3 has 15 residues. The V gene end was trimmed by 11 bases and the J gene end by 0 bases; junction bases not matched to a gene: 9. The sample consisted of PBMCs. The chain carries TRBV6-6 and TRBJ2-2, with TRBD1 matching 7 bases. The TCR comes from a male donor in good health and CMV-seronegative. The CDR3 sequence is CAGHPGQTNTGELFF. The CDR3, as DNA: TGTGCCGGCCACCCGGGACAGACGAACACCGGGGAGCTGTTTTTT.